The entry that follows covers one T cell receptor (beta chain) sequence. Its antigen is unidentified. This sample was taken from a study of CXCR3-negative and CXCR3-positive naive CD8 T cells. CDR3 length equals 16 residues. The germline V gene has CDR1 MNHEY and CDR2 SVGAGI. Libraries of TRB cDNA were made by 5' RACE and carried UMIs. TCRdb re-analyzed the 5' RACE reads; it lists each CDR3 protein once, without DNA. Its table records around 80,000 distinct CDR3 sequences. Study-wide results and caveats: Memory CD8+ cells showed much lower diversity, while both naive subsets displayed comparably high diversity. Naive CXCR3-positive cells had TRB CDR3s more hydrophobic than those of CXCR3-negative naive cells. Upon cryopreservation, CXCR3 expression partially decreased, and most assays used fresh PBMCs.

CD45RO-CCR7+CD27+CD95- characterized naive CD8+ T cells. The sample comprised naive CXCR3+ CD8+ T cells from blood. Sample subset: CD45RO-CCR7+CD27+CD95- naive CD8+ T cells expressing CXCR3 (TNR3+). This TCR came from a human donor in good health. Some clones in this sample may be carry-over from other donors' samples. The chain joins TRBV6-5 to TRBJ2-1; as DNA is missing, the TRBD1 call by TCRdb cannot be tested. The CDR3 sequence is CASSYSGTGVYNEQFF.